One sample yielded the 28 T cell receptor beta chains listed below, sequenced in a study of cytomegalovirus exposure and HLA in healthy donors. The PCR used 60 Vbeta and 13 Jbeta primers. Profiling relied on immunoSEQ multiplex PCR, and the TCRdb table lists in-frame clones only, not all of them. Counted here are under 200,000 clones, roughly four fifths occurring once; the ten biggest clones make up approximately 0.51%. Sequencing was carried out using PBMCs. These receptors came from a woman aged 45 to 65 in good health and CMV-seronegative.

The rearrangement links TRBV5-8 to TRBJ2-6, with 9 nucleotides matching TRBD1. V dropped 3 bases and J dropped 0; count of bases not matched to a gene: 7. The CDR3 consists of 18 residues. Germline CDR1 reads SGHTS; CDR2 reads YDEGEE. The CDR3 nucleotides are TGTGCCAGCAGCTCGGGGACAGGGCCCCGCTCTGGGGCCAACGTCCTGACTTTC. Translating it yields CASSSGTGPRSGANVLTF.

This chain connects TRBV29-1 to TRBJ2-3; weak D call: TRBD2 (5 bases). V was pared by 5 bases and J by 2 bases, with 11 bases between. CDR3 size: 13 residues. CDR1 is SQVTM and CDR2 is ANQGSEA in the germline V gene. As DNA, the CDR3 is TGCAGCGTTTTGAGGGAGAACACAGATACGCAGTATTTT. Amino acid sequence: CSVLRENTDTQYF.

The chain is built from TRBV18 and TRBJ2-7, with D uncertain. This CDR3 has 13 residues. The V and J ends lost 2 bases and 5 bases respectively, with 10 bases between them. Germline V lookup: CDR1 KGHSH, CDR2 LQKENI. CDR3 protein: CASSPMGKDEQYF. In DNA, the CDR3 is TGTGCCAGCTCACCAATGGGCAAGGACGAGCAGTACTTC.

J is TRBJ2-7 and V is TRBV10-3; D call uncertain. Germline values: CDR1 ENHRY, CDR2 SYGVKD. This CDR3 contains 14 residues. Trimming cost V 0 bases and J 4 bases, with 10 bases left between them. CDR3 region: CAISESRSRYEQYF. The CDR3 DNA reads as TGTGCCATCAGTGAGTCGAGGTCGCGGTACGAGCAGTACTTC.

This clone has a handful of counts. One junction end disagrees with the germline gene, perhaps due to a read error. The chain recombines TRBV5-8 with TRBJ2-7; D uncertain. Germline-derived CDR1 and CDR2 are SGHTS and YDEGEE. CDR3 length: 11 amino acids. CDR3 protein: CASSLVGPAGF. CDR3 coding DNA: TGTGCCAGCAGCTTGGTGGGTCCAGCCGGGTTC.

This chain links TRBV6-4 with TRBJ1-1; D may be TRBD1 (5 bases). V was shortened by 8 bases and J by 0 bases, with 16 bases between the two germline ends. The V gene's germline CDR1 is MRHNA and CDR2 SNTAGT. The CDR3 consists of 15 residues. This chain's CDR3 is CASLGARQMNTEAFF. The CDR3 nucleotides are TGTGCCAGCCTTGGGGCCCGCCAGATGAACACTGAAGCTTTCTTT.

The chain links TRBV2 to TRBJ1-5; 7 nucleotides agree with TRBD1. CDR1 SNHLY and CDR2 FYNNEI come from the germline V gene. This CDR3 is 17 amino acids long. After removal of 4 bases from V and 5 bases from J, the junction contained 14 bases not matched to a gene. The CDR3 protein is CASSVSGQGVLYQPQHF. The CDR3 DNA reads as TGTGCCAGCAGTGTTTCGGGGCAGGGGGTTTTGTATCAGCCCCAGCATTTT.

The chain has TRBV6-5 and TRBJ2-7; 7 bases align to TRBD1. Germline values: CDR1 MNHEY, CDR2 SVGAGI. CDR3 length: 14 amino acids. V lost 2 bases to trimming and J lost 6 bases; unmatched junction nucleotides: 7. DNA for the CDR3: TGTGCCAGCAGTTACGGGACAGCCCCCGCCGAGCAGTACTTC. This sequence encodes CASSYGTAPAEQYF.

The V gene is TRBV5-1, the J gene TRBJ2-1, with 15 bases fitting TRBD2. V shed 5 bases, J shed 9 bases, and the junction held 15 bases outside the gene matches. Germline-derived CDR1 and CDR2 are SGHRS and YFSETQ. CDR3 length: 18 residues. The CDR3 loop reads CASRLPGLAGGIMSEQFF. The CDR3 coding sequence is TGCGCCAGCAGGCTACCGGGACTAGCGGGGGGCATCATGTCTGAGCAGTTCTTC.

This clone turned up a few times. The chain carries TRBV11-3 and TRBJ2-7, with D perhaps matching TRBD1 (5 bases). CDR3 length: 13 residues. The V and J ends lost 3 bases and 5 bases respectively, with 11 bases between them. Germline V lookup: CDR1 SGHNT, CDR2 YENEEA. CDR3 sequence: CASSFAPGHEQYF. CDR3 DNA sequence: TGTGCCAGCAGCTTCGCCCCAGGGCACGAGCAGTACTTC.

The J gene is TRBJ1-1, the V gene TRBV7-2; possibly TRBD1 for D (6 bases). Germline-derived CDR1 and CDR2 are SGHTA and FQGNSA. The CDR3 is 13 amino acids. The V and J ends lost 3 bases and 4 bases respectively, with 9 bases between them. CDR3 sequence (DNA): TGTGCCAGCAGCTTTCAGGGGAGCACTGAAGCTTTCTTT. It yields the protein CASSFQGSTEAFF. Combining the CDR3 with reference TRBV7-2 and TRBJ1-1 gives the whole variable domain GAGVSQSPSNKVTEKGKDVELRCDPISGHTALYWYRQSLGQGLEFLIYFQGNSAPDKSGLPSDRFSAERTGGSVSTLTIQRTQQEDSAVYLCASSFQGSTEAFFGQGTRLTVV.

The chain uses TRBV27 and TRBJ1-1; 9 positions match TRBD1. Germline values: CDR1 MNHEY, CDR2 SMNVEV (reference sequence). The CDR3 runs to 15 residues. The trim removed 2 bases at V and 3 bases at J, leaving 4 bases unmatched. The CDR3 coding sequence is TGTGCCAGCAGTTTAGGACAGGGGTGGGACACTGAAGCTTTCTTT. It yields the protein CASSLGQGWDTEAFF.

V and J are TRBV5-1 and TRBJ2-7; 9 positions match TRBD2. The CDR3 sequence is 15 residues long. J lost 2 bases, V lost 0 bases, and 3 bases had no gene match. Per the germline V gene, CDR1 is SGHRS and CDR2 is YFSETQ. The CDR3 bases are TGCGCCAGCAGCTTGGAGGCGGGAGGGACCTACGAGCAGTACTTC. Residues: CASSLEAGGTYEQYF.

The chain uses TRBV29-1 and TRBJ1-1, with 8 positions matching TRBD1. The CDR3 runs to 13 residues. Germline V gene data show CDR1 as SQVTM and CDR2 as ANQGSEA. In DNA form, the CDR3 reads TGCACGATCGAAACAGGGGGAGGTACTGAAGCTTTCTTT. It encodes CTIETGGGTEAFF.

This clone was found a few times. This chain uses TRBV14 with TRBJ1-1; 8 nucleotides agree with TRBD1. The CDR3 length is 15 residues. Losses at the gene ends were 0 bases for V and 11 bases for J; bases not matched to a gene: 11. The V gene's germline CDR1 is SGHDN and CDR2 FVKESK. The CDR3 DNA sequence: TGTGCCAGCAGCCAAGAACCCGGACAGGGAGGAATGGCTTTCTTT. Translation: CASSQEPGQGGMAFF.

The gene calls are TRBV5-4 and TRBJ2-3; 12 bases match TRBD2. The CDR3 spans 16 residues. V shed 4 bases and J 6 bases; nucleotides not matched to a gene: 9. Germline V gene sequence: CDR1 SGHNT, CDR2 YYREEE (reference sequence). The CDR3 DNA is TGTGCCAGCAGCCCCCTAGCGGGGGGGCATATGGATACGCAGTATTTT. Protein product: CASSPLAGGHMDTQYF.

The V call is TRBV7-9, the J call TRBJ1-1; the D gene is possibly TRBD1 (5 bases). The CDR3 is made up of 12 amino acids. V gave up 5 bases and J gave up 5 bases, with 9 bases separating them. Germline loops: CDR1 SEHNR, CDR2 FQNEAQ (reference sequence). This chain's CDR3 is CASSIKGTEAFF. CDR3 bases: TGTGCCAGCAGCATCAAGGGGACTGAAGCTTTCTTT. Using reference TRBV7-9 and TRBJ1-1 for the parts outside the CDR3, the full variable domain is DTGVSQNPRHKITKRGQNVTFRCDPISEHNRLYWYRQTLGQGPEFLTYFQNEAQLEKSRLLSDRFSAERPKGSFSTLEIQRTEQGDSAMYLCASSIKGTEAFFGQGTRLTVV.

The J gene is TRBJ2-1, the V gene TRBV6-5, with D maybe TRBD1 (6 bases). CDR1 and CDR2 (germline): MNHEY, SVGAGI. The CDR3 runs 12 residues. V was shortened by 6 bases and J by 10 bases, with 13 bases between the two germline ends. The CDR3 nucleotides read TGTGCCAGCAGAATAGGAAGGGGGGAGCAGTTCTTC. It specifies CASRIGRGEQFF.

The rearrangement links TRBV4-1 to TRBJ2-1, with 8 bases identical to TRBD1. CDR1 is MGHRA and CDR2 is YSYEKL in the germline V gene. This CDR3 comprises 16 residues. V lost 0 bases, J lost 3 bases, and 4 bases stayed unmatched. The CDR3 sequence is CASSQDEDRDYNEQFF. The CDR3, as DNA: TGCGCCAGCAGCCAAGATGAGGACAGGGACTACAATGAGCAGTTCTTC.

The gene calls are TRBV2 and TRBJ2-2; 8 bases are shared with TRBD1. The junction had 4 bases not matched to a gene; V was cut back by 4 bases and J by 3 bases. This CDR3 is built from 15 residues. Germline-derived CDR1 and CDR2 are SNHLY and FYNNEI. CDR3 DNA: TGTGCCAGCAGTGGTCAGGGGGCGGACACCGGGGAGCTGTTTTTT. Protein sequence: CASSGQGADTGELFF.

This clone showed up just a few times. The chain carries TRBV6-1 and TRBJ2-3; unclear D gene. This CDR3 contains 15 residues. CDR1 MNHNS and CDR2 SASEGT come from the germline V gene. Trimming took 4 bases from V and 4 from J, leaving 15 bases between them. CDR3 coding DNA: TGTGCCAGCAGTGTCATTATCACTTCGGCAGATACGCAGTATTTT. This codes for CASSVIITSADTQYF.

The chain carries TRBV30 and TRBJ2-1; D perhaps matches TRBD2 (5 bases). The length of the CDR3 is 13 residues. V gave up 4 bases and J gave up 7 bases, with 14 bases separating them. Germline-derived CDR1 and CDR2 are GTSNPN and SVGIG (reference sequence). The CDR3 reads CAWTSGRVNEQFF. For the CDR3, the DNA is TGTGCCTGGACCTCCGGGCGGGTGAATGAGCAGTTCTTC. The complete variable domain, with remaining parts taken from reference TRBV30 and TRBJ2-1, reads SQTIHQWPATLVQPVGSPLSLECTVEGTSNPNLYWYRQAAGRGLQLLFYSVGIGQISSEVPQNLSASRPQDRQFILSSKKLLLSDSGFYLCAWTSGRVNEQFFGPGTRLTVL.

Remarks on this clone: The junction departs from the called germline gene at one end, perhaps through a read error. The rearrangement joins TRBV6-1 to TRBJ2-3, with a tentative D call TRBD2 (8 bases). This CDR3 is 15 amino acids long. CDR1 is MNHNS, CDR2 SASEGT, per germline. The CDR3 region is CVSKGGGGTTDTQYF. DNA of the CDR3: TGTGTCAGCAAAGGGGGCGGGGGGACCACAGATACGCAGTATTTT.

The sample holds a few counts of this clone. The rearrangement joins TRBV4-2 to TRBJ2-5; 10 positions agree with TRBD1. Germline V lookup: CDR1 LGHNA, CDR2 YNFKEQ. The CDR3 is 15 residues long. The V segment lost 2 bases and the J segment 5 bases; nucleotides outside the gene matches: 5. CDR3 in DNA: TGTGCCAGCAGCCAAAGACAGGGGGCCTTGGAGACCCAGTACTTC. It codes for CASSQRQGALETQYF.

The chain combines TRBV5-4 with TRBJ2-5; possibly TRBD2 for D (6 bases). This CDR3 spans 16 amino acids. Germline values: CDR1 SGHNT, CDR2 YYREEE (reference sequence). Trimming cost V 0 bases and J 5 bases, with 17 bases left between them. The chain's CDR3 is CASSLGSGSFRETQYF. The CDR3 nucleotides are TGTGCCAGCAGCTTGGGTAGCGGATCCTTTCGGGAGACCCAGTACTTC.

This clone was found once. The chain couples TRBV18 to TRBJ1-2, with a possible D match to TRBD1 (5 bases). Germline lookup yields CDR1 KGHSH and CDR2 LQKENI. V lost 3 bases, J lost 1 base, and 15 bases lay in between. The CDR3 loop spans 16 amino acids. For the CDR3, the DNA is TGTGCCAGCTCACCGCTTACAGGCGGGGATAACTATGGCTACACCTTC. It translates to CASSPLTGGDNYGYTF.

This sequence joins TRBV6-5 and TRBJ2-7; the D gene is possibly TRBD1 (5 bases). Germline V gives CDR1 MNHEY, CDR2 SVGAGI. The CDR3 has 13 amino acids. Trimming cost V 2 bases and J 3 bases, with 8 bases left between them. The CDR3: CASSYARDYEQYF. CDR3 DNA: TGTGCCAGCAGTTACGCCAGGGACTACGAGCAGTACTTC.

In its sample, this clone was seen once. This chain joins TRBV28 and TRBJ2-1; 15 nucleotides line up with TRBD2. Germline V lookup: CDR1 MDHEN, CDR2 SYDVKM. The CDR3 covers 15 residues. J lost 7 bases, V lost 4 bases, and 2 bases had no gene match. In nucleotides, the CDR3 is TGTGCCAGCAGTTGGGGGACTAGCGGGAGGAATGAGCAGTTCTTC. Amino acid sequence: CASSWGTSGRNEQFF.